This T cell receptor (beta chain) is drawn from a study of cytomegalovirus exposure and HLA in healthy donors. Overall study findings and caveats: Several of the most significant clusters were apparently associated with common viral pathogens in a later analysis. Trimming of TCR beta V- and J-genes showed a link, identified in a later analysis, to a missense DCLRE1C variant.

Germline CDR1 and CDR2: MNHNY and SVGAGI (reference sequence). CDR3 length equals 15 residues. The ends lost 6 bases at V and 8 bases at J; junction bases unmatched: 7. This clone was observed a single time. Its matching antigen is unknown. PCR was performed using 60 Vbeta and 13 Jbeta primers. Some clones are missing from TCRdb's copy, which holds only in-frame ones; the method was immunoSEQ multiplex PCR. The sample yields roughly 240,000 clones, about 80% seen once. Although they were nominally healthy when sampled, donors likely had unrecorded immune exposures. The specimen was PBMCs. The V call is TRBV6-6, the J call TRBJ2-1, with 13 bases identical to TRBD2. The receptor comes from a woman aged 40-49 years in good health and CMV-seropositive. In nucleotides, the CDR3 is TGTGCCAGCAGGGAAGGGACTAGCGGGACATATGAGCAGTTCTTC. This gives the protein CASREGTSGTYEQFF.